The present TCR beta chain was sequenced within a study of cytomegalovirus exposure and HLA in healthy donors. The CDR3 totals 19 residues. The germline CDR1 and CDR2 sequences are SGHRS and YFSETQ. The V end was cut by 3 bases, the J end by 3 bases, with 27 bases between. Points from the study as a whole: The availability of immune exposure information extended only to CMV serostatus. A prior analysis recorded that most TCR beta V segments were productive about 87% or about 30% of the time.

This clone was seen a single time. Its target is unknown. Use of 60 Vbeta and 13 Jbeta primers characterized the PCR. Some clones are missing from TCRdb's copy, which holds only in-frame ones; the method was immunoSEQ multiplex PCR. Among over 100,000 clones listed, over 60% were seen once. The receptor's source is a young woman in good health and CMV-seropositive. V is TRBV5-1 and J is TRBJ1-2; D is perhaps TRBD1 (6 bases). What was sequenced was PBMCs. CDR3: CASSSAGDPGQPSDYGYTF. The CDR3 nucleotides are TGCGCCAGCAGCTCTGCTGGTGATCCGGGACAACCATCGGACTATGGCTACACCTTC.